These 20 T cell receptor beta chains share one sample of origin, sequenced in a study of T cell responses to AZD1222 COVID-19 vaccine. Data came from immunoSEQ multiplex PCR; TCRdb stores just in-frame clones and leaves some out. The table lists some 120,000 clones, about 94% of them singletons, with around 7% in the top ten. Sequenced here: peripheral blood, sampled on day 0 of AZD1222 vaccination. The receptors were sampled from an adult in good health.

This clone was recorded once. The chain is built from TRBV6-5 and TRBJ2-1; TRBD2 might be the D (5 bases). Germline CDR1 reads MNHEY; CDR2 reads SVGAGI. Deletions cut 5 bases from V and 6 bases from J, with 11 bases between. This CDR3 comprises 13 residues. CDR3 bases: TGTGCCAGCAGTACCGACTATACCAATGAGCAGTTCTTC. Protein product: CASSTDYTNEQFF.

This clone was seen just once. Here the CDR3 reads CASGSRQGDEQFF. For the CDR3, the DNA is TGTGCCAGCGGGTCCCGACAGGGAGATGAGCAGTTCTTC. The chain joins TRBV12-3 or TRBV12-4 to TRBJ2-1; TRBD1 agrees at 7 bases. V gave up 8 bases and J gave up 8 bases; unmatched junction bases: 9. The CDR3 sequence is 13 residues long.

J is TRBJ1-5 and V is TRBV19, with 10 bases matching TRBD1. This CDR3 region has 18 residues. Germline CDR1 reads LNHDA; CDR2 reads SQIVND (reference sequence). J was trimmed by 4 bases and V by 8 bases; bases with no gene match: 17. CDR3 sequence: CASATRDRGFGRNQPQHF. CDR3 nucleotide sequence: TGTGCCAGTGCCACCCGGGACAGGGGTTTCGGTAGGAATCAGCCCCAGCATTTT.

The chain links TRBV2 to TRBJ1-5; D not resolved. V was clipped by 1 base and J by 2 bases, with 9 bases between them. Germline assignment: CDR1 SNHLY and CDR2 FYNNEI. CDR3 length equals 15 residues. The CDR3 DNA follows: TGTGCCAGCAGTGAAGGGTGGGCAGGCAATCAGCCCCAGCATTTT. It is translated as CASSEGWAGNQPQHF.

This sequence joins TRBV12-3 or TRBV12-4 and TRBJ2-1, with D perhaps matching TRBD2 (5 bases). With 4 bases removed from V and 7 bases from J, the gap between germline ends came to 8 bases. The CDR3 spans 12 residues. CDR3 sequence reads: CASSSQRNEQFF. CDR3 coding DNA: TGTGCCAGCAGTTCACAGCGGAATGAGCAGTTCTTC.

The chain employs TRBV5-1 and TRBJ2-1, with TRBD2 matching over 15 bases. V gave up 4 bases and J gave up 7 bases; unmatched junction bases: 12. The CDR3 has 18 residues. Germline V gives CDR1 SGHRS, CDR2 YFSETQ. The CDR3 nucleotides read TGCGCCAGCAGCATGGAGGGACTAGCGGGAGGACTAGGGAATGAGCAGTTCTTC. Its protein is CASSMEGLAGGLGNEQFF.

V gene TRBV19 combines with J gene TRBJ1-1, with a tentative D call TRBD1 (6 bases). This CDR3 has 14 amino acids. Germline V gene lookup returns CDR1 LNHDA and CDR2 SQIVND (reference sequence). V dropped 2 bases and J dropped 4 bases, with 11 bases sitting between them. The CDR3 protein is CASSIQGSGTEAFF. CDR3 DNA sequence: TGTGCCAGTAGTATACAGGGGAGTGGCACTGAAGCTTTCTTT.

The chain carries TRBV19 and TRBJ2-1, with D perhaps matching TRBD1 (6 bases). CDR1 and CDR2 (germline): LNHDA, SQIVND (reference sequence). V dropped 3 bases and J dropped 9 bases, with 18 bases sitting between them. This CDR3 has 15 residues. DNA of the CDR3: TGTGCCAGTAGTATCATCACCAGGGGATTGGGTGAGCAGTTCTTC. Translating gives CASSIITRGLGEQFF.

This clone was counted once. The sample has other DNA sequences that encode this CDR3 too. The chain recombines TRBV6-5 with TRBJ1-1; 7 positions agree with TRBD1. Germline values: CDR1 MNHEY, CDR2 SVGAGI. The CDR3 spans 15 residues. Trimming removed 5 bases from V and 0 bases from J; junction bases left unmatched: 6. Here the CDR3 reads CASSTGTAMNTEAFF. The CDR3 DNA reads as TGTGCCAGCAGTACCGGGACAGCTATGAACACTGAAGCTTTCTTT.

In DNA form, the CDR3 reads TGTGCCAGCAGCCCATTAGCGGGAGGAGGCTCCTACGAGCAGTACTTC. Translation gives CASSPLAGGGSYEQYF. The chain joins TRBV6-2 or TRBV6-3 to TRBJ2-7; 10 bases are a match to TRBD2. The V and J ends lost 6 bases and 0 bases, in that order; junction bases with no gene match: 8. The CDR3 loop spans 16 amino acids. CDR1 is MNHEY, CDR2 SVGEGT, per germline.

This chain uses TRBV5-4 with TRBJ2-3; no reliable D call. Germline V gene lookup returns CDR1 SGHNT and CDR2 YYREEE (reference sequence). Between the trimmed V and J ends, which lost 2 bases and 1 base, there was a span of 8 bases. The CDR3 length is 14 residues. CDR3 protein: CASSFYEGTDTQYF. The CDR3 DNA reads TGTGCCAGCAGCTTCTACGAGGGCACAGATACGCAGTATTTT. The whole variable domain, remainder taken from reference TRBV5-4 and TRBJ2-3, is ETGVTQSPTHLIKTRGQQVTLRCSSQSGHNTVSWYQQALGQGPQFIFQYYREEENGRGNFPPRFSGLQFPNYSSELNVNALELDDSALYLCASSFYEGTDTQYFGPGTRLTVL.

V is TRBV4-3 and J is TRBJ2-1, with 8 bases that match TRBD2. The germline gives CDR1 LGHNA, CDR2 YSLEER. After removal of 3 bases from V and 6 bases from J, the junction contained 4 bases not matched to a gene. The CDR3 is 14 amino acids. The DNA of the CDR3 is TGCGCCAGCAGCCAGCTAGCGGGCCTCAATGAGCAGTTCTTC. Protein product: CASSQLAGLNEQFF.

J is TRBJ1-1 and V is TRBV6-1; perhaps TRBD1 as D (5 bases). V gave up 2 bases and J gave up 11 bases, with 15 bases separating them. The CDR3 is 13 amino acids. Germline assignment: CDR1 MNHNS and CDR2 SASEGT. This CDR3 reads CASSEWDLLSAFF. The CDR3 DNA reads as TGTGCCAGCAGTGAATGGGACTTGCTGTCGGCTTTCTTT.

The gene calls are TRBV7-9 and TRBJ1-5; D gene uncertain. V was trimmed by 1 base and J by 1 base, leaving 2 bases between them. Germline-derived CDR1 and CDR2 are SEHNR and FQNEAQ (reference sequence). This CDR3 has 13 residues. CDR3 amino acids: CASSLESNQPQHF. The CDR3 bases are TGTGCCAGCAGCTTAGAGAGCAATCAGCCCCAGCATTTT.

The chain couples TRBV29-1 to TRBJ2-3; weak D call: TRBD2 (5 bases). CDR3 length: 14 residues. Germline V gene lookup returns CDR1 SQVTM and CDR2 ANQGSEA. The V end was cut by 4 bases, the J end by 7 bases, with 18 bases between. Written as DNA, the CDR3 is TGCAGCGTTGTTTATGGGAGCCTTTCGTATACGCAGTATTTT. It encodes CSVVYGSLSYTQYF.

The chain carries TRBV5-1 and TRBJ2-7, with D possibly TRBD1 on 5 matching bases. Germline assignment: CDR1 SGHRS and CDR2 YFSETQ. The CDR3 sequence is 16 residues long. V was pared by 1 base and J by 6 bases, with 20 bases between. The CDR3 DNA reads TGCGCCAGCAGCTTGAAGTCCAGGGATCTTTCGGGCGAGCAGTACTTC. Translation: CASSLKSRDLSGEQYF.

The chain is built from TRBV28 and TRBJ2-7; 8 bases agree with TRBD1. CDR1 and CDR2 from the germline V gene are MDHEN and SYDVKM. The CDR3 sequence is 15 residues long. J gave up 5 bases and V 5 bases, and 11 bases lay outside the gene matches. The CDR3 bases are TGTGCCAGCAGTAACCCAGGGGGCGCTGAGGACGAGCAGTACTTC. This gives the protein CASSNPGGAEDEQYF.

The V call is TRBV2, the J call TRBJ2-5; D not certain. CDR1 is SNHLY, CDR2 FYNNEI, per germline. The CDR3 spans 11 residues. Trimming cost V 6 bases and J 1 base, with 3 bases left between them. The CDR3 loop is CASRLQETQYF. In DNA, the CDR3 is TGTGCCAGCAGGCTCCAAGAGACCCAGTACTTC.

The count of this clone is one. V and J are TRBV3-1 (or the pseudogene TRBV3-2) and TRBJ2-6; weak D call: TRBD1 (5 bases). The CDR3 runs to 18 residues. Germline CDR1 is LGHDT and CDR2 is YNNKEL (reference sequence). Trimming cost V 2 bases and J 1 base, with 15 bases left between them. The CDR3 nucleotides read TGTGCCAGCAGCCAACGACAGTTTGCCCAATCTGGGGCCAACGTCCTGACTTTC. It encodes CASSQRQFAQSGANVLTF.

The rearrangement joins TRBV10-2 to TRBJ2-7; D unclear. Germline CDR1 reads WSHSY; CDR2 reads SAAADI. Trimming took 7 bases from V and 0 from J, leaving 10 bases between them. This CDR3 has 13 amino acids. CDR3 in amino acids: CASTGMSSYEQYF. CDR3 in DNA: TGCGCCAGCACGGGCATGAGCTCCTACGAGCAGTACTTC.